This passage covers 4 T cell receptor beta chains from one sample sequenced in a study of beta chain features in type 1 diabetes. These receptors have no known antigen. Study-wide findings and caveats: Researchers report that Type 1 diabetes patients had moderately but significantly shorter TCRB CDR3s across all four CD4+ subsets.

The study reverse transcribed the entire isolated RNA, so it sequenced expressed TCRB transcripts. Only in-frame clones appear in the TCRdb table, and some are missing; sequencing was by immunoSEQ multiplex PCR. The data show some 350,000 clones, around 10% seen once. Input material: central memory CD4+ T cells from blood. These TCRs come from a young man with type 1 diabetes.

The chain carries TRBV11-2 and TRBJ1-4, with D uncertain. V was pared by 1 base and J by 6 bases, with 6 bases between. Germline CDR1 SGHAT, CDR2 FQNNGV. The CDR3 has 13 residues. This chain's CDR3 is CASSLVAHEKLFF. The CDR3 region has the DNA TGTGCCAGCAGCTTAGTAGCCCATGAAAAACTGTTTTTT.

This chain connects TRBV5-1 to TRBJ2-3; 10 bases are shared with TRBD2. The V gene's germline CDR1 is SGHRS and CDR2 YFSETQ. There are 18 residues in the CDR3. Losses at the gene ends were 2 bases for V and 2 bases for J; bases not matched to a gene: 11. CDR3 bases: TGCGCCAGCAGCTTAAAGGGCGATAGCGGGAGGACCACAGATACGCAGTATTTT. It yields the protein CASSLKGDSGRTTDTQYF.

Here the CDR3 reads CASSASGYNEQFF. CDR3 DNA: TGTGCCAGCAGCGCTAGCGGGTACAATGAGCAGTTCTTC. This chain joins TRBV7-3 and TRBJ2-1; 8 bases are shared with TRBD2. The germline V gene has CDR1 SGHTA and CDR2 FQGTGA. V gave up 5 bases and J gave up 4 bases; unmatched junction bases: 1. The CDR3 runs to 13 residues.

The chain has TRBV28 and TRBJ2-7; 10 bases are shared with TRBD1. J gave up 3 bases and V 2 bases, and 13 bases lay outside the gene matches. Per the germline V gene, CDR1 is MDHEN and CDR2 is SYDVKM. CDR3 size: 18 residues. CDR3 sequence: CASSLGTGVSRASYEQYF. The CDR3 DNA is TGTGCCAGCAGTTTAGGGACAGGGGTTTCGCGGGCCAGCTACGAGCAGTACTTC.